Shown below are 26 T cell receptor beta chains from a single sample sequenced in a study of blood T cells in healthy people across ages. The second PCR ran about 6 to 11 cycles with a sample-barcoded 5' primer and J-beta primers. Each CDR3 protein is one row after TCRdb ran MiXCR on the 5' RACE reads. The data show roughly 1,700,000 distinct CDR3 sequences, about 30% seen once. Source material: blood. Receptors were obtained from a woman aged 25 to 39 in good health.

This clonotype was detected once. This chain links TRBV25-1 with TRBJ2-1, with D possibly matching TRBD2 (5 bases). Trimming took off 3 bases at V and 10 bases at J, with 10 bases between the two ends. Germline V lookup: CDR1 MGHDK, CDR2 SYGVNS. This CDR3 region has 12 residues. The CDR3 DNA reads TGTGCCAGCAGTGAGTTCCCTAGCGAGCAGTTCTTC. This encodes CASSEFPSEQFF.

The rearrangement uses TRBV20-1 and TRBJ2-1, with 9 bases that match TRBD2. The CDR3 covers 15 residues. In germline, CDR1 is DFQATT, CDR2 SNEGSKA (reference sequence). With 1 base clipped from V and 8 bases from J, the junction kept 9 bases outside the gene matches. CDR3 sequence (DNA): TGCAGTGCTAGAGCCGCCAGCGGGAGGTGGGATGAGCAGTTCTTC. Translation: CSARAASGRWDEQFF.

Many counts were recorded for this clonotype. The V gene is TRBV2, the J gene TRBJ2-7, with 14 bases aligning to TRBD2. Unmatched junction bases numbered 6, after V lost 5 bases and J lost 6 bases. CDR3 length equals 15 residues. Germline CDR1 SNHLY, CDR2 FYNNEI. The CDR3 DNA sequence: TGTGCCAGCAGTCCTGGGACTAGCGGGAGCGGCGAGCAGTACTTC. This codes for CASSPGTSGSGEQYF.

The chain links TRBV5-5 to TRBJ2-5; 12 positions match TRBD2. V lost 4 bases and J lost 4; bases outside the gene matches: 8. Germline-derived CDR1 and CDR2 are SGHKS and YYEKEE (reference sequence). The CDR3 sequence is 16 residues long. CDR3 loop: CASSPGTSGLRETQYF. Written as DNA, the CDR3 is TGTGCCAGCAGCCCGGGGACTAGCGGGTTAAGAGAGACCCAGTACTTC.

The chain recombines TRBV5-1 with TRBJ1-5; 8 positions match TRBD1. The CDR3 consists of 15 residues. Trimming at V came to 3 bases and at J to 7 bases, leaving 9 bases not matched to a gene. In germline, CDR1 is SGHRS, CDR2 YFSETQ. CDR3 sequence: CASSSTGGSGQPQHF. The CDR3, as DNA: TGCGCCAGCAGCTCTACAGGGGGGAGTGGGCAGCCCCAGCATTTT.

V is TRBV12-3 or TRBV12-4 and J is TRBJ2-4; D possibly matches TRBD1 or TRBD2 (5 bases each). The end of the DNA is better explained by TRBJ2-7, so the J call may be wrong. The CDR3 is made up of 14 amino acids. The CDR3 region is CASRPGAREDEQYF. The CDR3 DNA sequence: TGTGCCAGCAGGCCCGGGGCTAGAGAGGACGAGCAGTACTTC.

In this sample, this clonotype turned up many times. V gene TRBV20-1 combines with J gene TRBJ2-1, with a tentative D call TRBD2 (7 bases). There are 16 residues in the CDR3. V shed 0 bases and J shed 4 bases, with 16 bases lying between them. Germline V gives CDR1 DFQATT, CDR2 SNEGSKA (reference sequence). CDR3 sequence: CSARDMGGGPYNEQFF. The CDR3 bases are TGCAGTGCTAGAGATATGGGGGGGGGCCCGTACAATGAGCAGTTCTTC.

This chain links TRBV3-1 with TRBJ2-3; no clear D gene. The V gene lost 0 bases and the J gene lost 12 bases, with 10 bases spanning the gap. The V gene's germline CDR1 is LGHDT and CDR2 YNNKEL (reference sequence). CDR3 size: 12 residues. The CDR3 is CASSQERAHQYF. The CDR3 nucleotides are TGTGCCAGCAGCCAAGAAAGGGCCCACCAGTATTTT.

The table lists this clonotype with a few counts. One end of the junction is discordant with germline, which a read error may explain. V is TRBV29-1 and J is TRBJ1-6; 8 bases map to TRBD1. Germline CDR1 SQVTM, CDR2 ANQGSEA. This CDR3 has 15 residues. CDR3 protein: CSVALGQGYNSPPHF. DNA for the CDR3: TGCAGCGTTGCGCTAGGACAGGGCTATAATTCACCCCCCCACTTT.

This clonotype has more than one count but fewer than ten. The V call is TRBV2, the J call TRBJ2-7, with D unresolved. V was clipped by 6 bases and J by 1 base, with 13 bases between them. Germline V CDR1 and CDR2: SNHLY, FYNNEI. This CDR3 contains 14 residues. CDR3 DNA: TGTGCCAGCAGCCCTACCACAAGGTCCTACGAGCAGTACTTC. As protein: CASSPTTRSYEQYF.

This clonotype was recorded many times. CDR3 protein: CASSSDTTFDEQYF. CDR3 in DNA: TGTGCCAGCAGCTCCGATACGACATTTGACGAGCAGTACTTC. The rearrangement links TRBV7-9 to TRBJ2-7; D gene ambiguous. Trimming took 4 bases from V and 5 from J, leaving 15 bases between them. The V gene's germline CDR1 is SEHNR and CDR2 FQNEAQ (reference sequence). The CDR3 spans 14 residues.

The CDR3 loop is CASSRTKDTQYF. CDR3 bases: TGTGCCAGCAGCCGCACTAAAGATACGCAGTATTTT. The chain combines TRBV21-1 with TRBJ2-3. TRBV21-1 is noted as a pseudogene. The CDR3 sequence is 12 residues long.

The chain joins TRBV30 to TRBJ2-7, with TRBD2 as a possible D gene (7 bases). The CDR3 has 13 amino acids. V lost 0 bases and J 3 bases, leaving 9 bases between the germline ends. Germline CDR1 reads GTSNPN; CDR2 reads SVGIG (reference sequence). CDR3 DNA sequence: TGTGCCTGGAGTGTAGGGGGGGACTACGAGCAGTACTTC. Translating it yields CAWSVGGDYEQYF. Variable domain in full (rest from reference TRBV30 and TRBJ2-7): SQTIHQWPATLVQPVGSPLSLECTVEGTSNPNLYWYRQAAGRGLQLLFYSVGIGQISSEVPQNLSASRPQDRQFILSSKKLLLSDSGFYLCAWSVGGDYEQYFGPGTRLTVT.

CDR3 coding DNA: TGCAGTGCTAGTAGTGGCGGGAAGTACAATGAGCAGTTCTTC. This gives the protein CSASSGGKYNEQFF. The V and J genes are TRBV20-1 and TRBJ2-1, with D possibly being TRBD2 (6 bases). V dropped 3 bases and J dropped 4 bases, with 13 bases sitting between them. CDR3 length: 14 amino acids. Germline lookup yields CDR1 DFQATT and CDR2 SNEGSKA (reference sequence).

This clonotype showed up many times. The V call is TRBV4-1, the J call TRBJ1-2; D remains unclear. Trimming pared 4 bases from V and 4 bases from J, leaving 13 bases between. The CDR3 is 14 amino acids. Germline V gene data show CDR1 as MGHRA and CDR2 as YSYEKL. CDR3 DNA: TGCGCCAGCAGCCCAGACGGTGCGATCTATGGCTACACCTTC. Translated, it gives CASSPDGAIYGYTF.

This clonotype was found many times. V is TRBV29-1 and J is TRBJ2-1; D is ambiguous. Trimming pared 3 bases from V and 0 bases from J, leaving 6 bases between. CDR1 is SQVTM, CDR2 ANQGSEA, per germline. The length of the CDR3 is 13 residues. In DNA form, the CDR3 reads TGCAGCGTTGATATATTCTCCTACAATGAGCAGTTCTTC. This translates into CSVDIFSYNEQFF.

The chain couples TRBV9 to TRBJ2-5; a weak D match, TRBD1 (5 bases). The V end was cut by 4 bases, the J end by 2 bases, with 15 bases between. CDR1 and CDR2 from the germline V gene are SGDLS and YYNGEE. The CDR3 runs to 15 residues. The CDR3 nucleotides are TGTGCCAGCAGCCCCACCCCCGACAGTCAAGAGACCCAGTACTTC. It specifies CASSPTPDSQETQYF.

This rearrangement joins TRBV30 to TRBJ2-7; D is possibly TRBD2 (6 bases). The CDR3 is made up of 14 amino acids. Germline assignment: CDR1 GTSNPN and CDR2 SVGIG (reference sequence). The germline V and J ends were trimmed by 0 bases and 0 bases, with 9 bases remaining between them. In DNA form, the CDR3 reads TGTGCCTGGAGTGTTGGCGGGACCTCCTACGAGCAGTACTTC. It codes for CAWSVGGTSYEQYF.

Many counts were recorded for this clonotype. DNA of the CDR3: TGCAGTGCTAGAGGGGCCCCAAGTCATGAGCAGTTCTTC. Translating gives CSARGAPSHEQFF. The chain recombines TRBV20-1 with TRBJ2-1; no reliable D call. CDR3 length: 13 amino acids. Germline values: CDR1 DFQATT, CDR2 SNEGSKA (reference sequence). V lost 1 base and J 8 bases, leaving 12 bases between the germline ends.

In its sample, this clonotype was seen a few times. V gene TRBV20-1 combines with J gene TRBJ1-1; 12 bases match TRBD1. Trimming took 5 bases from V and 0 from J; bases not matched to a gene: 10. The CDR3 extends over 17 amino acids. From germline, CDR1 is DFQATT and CDR2 SNEGSKA (reference sequence). The CDR3 coding sequence is TGCAGTGCTGCACCGGGACAGGGGGCTTTCTTGAACACTGAAGCTTTCTTT. Residues: CSAAPGQGAFLNTEAFF.

This clonotype has just a few counts. The chain links TRBV12-3 or TRBV12-4 to TRBJ1-5, with no clear D. CDR3 length: 14 residues. V shed 4 bases and J shed 5 bases, with 12 bases lying between them. Here the CDR3 reads CASSYVNIDQPQHF. CDR3 nucleotide sequence: TGTGCCAGCAGTTATGTCAATATAGATCAGCCCCAGCATTTT.

This clonotype was recorded once. The gene calls are TRBV2 and TRBJ2-5; D is tentatively TRBD1 or TRBD2 (5 bases each). Germline V gene sequence: CDR1 SNHLY, CDR2 FYNNEI. This CDR3 is 13 amino acids long. Trimming left V 6 bases short and J 11 bases short, with 19 bases between. The CDR3 coding sequence is TGTGCCAGCAGCGGGTCCCCCTTAGGGGAGCAGTACTTC. Encoded protein: CASSGSPLGEQYF. The variable domain in full, completed from reference TRBV2 and TRBJ2-5, reads EPEVTQTPSHQVTQMGQEVILRCVPISNHLYFYWYRQILGQKVEFLVSFYNNEISEKSEIFDDQFSVERPDGSNFTLKIRSTKLEDSAMYFCASSGSPLGEQYFGPGTRLLVL.

About this clonotype: A single base separates this from a much larger clone, so it may be a read error. The chain recombines TRBV5-1 with TRBJ1-5, with D possibly matching TRBD1 (5 bases). The germline gives CDR1 SGHRS, CDR2 YFSETQ. The CDR3 length is 15 residues. Between the trimmed V and J ends, which lost 4 bases and 5 bases, there was a span of 16 bases. The chain's CDR3 is CASSPLEGSDQPQHF. The CDR3 DNA reads as TGCGCCAGCAGCCCCCTGGAGGGGTCCGATCAGCCCCAGCATTTT.

About this clonotype itself: Because it lacks the conserved phenylalanine or tryptophan at the end, this CDR3 is likely a read error. The J gene is TRBJ1-1, the V gene TRBV7-2, with D perhaps matching TRBD1 (6 bases). The germline V gene has CDR1 SGHTA and CDR2 FQGNSA. The V end was cut by 1 base, the J end by 5 bases, with 14 bases between. The CDR3 covers 15 residues. DNA for the CDR3: TGTGCCAGCAGCTTAGGTTGGGGGGCGCAAACTGAAGCTTTCTGT. It is translated as CASSLGWGAQTEAFC.

This clonotype was counted ten times or more. The chain uses TRBV28 and TRBJ2-1; 10 bases are a match to TRBD2. The CDR3 runs to 15 residues. Germline CDR1 MDHEN, CDR2 SYDVKM. V shed 4 bases, J shed 3 bases, and the junction held 3 bases outside the gene matches. CDR3 amino acids: CASSSPSGGYNEQFF. In DNA form, the CDR3 reads TGTGCCAGCAGTTCTCCTAGCGGGGGCTACAATGAGCAGTTCTTC.

This clonotype was seen a handful of times. The chain carries TRBV5-1 and TRBJ2-7; TRBD1 is a possible D gene (6 bases). The CDR3 runs 15 residues. V was cut by 0 bases and J by 2 bases, with 12 bases left in between. Germline V CDR1 and CDR2: SGHRS, YFSETQ. The DNA for the CDR3 is TGCGCCAGCAGCTTGGCTCCGGACAGAACCTACGAGCAGTACTTC. Translated, it gives CASSLAPDRTYEQYF. Filled out from reference TRBV5-1 and TRBJ2-7, the complete variable domain reads KAGVTQTPRYLIKTRGQQVTLSCSPISGHRSVSWYQQTPGQGLQFLFEYFSETQRNKGNFPGRFSGRQFSNSRSEMNVSTLELGDSALYLCASSLAPDRTYEQYFGPGTRLTVT.